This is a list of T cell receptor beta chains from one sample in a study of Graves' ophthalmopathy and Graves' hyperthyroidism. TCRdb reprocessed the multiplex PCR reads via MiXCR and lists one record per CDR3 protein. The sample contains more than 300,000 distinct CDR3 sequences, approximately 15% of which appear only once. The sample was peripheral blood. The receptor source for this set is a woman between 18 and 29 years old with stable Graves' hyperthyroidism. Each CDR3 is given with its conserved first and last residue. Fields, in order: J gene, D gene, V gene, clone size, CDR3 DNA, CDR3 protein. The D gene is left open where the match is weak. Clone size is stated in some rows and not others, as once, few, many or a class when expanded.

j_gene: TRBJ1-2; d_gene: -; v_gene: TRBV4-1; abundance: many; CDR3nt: TGCGCCAGCAGCCAAGATCGTGTGGGGGCAGATGGCTACACCTTC; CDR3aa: CASSQDRVGADGYTF
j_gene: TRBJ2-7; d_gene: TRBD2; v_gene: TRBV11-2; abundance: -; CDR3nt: TGTGCCAGCAGCCCTCGGACTAGCGGGAGGAGATTCTACGAGCAGTACTTC; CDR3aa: CASSPRTSGRRFYEQYF
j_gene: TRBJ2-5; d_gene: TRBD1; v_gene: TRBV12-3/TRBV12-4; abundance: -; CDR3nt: TGTGCCAGCAGCAACCTCGGGACAGGGTCAAAAGAGACCCAGTACTTC; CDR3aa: CASSNLGTGSKETQYF
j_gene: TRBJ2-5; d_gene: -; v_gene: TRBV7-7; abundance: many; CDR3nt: TGTGCTAGCAGCCCCCGCGGCCTTCAAGAGACCCAGTACTTC; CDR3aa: CASSPRGLQETQYF
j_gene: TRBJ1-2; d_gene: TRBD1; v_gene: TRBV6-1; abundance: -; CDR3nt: TGTGCCAGCAGTGAATGGACAGGGTCTAGCTATGGCTACACCTTC; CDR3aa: CASSEWTGSSYGYTF
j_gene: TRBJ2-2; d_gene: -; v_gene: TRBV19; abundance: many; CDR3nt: TGTGCCAGTAGTCCCACCCCGGTCAGGGATGGGCAGTTTTTT; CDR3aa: CASSPTPVRDGQFF
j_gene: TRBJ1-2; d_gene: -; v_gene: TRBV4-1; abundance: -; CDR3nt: TGCGCCAGCAGCCAAGGAGGGCCCGAGGACGGCTACACCTTC; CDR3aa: CASSQGGPEDGYTF
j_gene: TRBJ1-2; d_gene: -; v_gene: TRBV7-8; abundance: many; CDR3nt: TGTGCCAGCAGCTTAAGGGGAGGAGAATACTATGGCTACACCTTC; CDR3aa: CASSLRGGEYYGYTF
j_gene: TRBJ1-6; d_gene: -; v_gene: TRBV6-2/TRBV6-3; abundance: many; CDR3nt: TGTGCCAGCAGTTACCCTGGACGGAACTCCTATAATTCACCCCTCCACTTT; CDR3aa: CASSYPGRNSYNSPLHF
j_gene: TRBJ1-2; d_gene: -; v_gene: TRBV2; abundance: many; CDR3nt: TGTGCCAGCTCCCCGCGGGACTATGGCTACACCTTC; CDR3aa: CASSPRDYGYTF